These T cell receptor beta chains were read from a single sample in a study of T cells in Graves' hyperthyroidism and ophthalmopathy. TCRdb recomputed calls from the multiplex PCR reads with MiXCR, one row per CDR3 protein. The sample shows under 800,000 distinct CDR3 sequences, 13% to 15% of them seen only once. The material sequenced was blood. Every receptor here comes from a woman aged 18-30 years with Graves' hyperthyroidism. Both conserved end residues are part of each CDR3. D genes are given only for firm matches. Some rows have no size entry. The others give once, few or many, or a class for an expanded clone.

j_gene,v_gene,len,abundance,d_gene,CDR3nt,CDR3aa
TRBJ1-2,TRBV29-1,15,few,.,TGCAGCGTTGTAGGTTTCGGGGGGTTGGGTGATGGCTACACCTTC,CSVVGFGGLGDGYTF
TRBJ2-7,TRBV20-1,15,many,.,TGCAGTGCGCACTTAACTAGCTTTGTGTCCTACGAGCAGTACTTC,CSAHLTSFVSYEQYF
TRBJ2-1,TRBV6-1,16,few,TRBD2,TGTGCCAGCAGTGTTGGACTAGCGGGAGGGAGGAATGAGCAGTTCTTC,CASSVGLAGGRNEQFF
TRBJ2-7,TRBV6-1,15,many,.,TGTGCCAGCAGTGAAGCGCTTACTCTCTCCTACGAGCAGTACTTC,CASSEALTLSYEQYF
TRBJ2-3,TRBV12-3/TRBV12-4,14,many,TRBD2,TGTGCCAGCAGTTCTAGCGGGAGGGTAGATACGCAGTATTTT,CASSSSGRVDTQYF
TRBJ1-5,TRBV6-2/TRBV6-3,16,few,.,TGTGCCAGCAGTTACGTTGCAGCCTGGAGCAATCAGCCCCAGCATTTT,CASSYVAAWSNQPQHF
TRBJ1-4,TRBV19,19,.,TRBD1,TGTGCCAGTATACCATTTTTCGCGTTTCAGGGGGCTCTTAATGAAAAACTGTTTTTT,CASIPFFAFQGALNEKLFF
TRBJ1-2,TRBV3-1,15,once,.,TGTGCCAGCAGCCAAGAGGACAGATCTAACTATGGCTACACCTTC,CASSQEDRSNYGYTF
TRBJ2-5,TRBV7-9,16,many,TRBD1,TGTGCCAACAGCCGTCCCATCGTAGGGGGCAAAGAGACCCAGTACTTC,CANSRPIVGGKETQYF
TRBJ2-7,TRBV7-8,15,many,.,TGTGCCAGCAGCGTCGACAGCGAATTCTCCTACGAGCAGTACTTC,CASSVDSEFSYEQYF
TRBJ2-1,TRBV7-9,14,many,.,TGTGCCAGCAGATTTTCAAGCGGGTACAATGAGCAGTTCTTC,CASRFSSGYNEQFF
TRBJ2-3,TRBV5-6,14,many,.,TGTGCCAGCAGCTTTAATCGGGGTTCAGATACGCAGTATTTT,CASSFNRGSDTQYF
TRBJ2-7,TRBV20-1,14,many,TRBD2,TGCAGTGCTAAAAGCGGGAGGGGTGGTAACGAGCAGTACTTC,CSAKSGRGGNEQYF
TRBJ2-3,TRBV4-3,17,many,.,TGCGCCAGCAGCCAAGGACGGCCGGATACCAGCACAGATACGCAGTATTTT,CASSQGRPDTSTDTQYF
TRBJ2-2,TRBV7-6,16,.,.,TGTGCCAGCAGCTCCCCGAACACGGGGAACACCGGGGAGCTGTTTTTT,CASSSPNTGNTGELFF
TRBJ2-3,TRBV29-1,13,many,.,TGCAGCGTGGGGACGACGAGCACAGATACGCAGTATTTT,CSVGTTSTDTQYF
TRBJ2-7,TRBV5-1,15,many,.,TGCGCCAGCCGCCCCTCGCCGGTGAGCTCCTACGAGCAGTACTTC,CASRPSPVSSYEQYF
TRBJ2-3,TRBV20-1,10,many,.,TGCAGTGCTAGAGACGATACGCAGTATTTT,CSARDDTQYF
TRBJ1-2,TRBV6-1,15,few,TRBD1,TGTGCCTGTAGACAGGGTAGAGGTAGCGGCTATGGCTACACCTTC,CACRQGRGSGYGYTF
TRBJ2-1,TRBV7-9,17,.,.,TGTGCCAGCAGCCTATGGTACGGGGAAGAGGCCTACAATGAGCAGTTCTTC,CASSLWYGEEAYNEQFF
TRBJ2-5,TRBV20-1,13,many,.,TGCAGTGCTAGGTCGACAGCTAAAGAGACCCAGTACTTC,CSARSTAKETQYF
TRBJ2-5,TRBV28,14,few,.,TGTGCCAGTCTCCCTATGACGGCCCAAGAGACCCAGTACTTC,CASLPMTAQETQYF
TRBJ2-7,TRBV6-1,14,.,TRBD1,TGTGCCAGCAGCGAGGGGGCGCAACCCTACGAGCAGTACTTC,CASSEGAQPYEQYF
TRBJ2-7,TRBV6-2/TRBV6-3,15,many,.,TGTGCCAGCAGTTGGGGTGCTAGCGCGGCCCACGAGCAGTACTTC,CASSWGASAAHEQYF
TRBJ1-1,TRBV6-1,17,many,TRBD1,TGTGCCAGCAGTGAAAGGGACAGGGGATGGATGAACACTGAAGCTTTCTTT,CASSERDRGWMNTEAFF
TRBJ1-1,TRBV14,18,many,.,.,CASSLFGAGDGRNTEAFF
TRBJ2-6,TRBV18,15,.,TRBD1,TGTGCCAGCTCACCACCAGTGACAGGGGCTGCCGTCCTGACTTTC,CASSPPVTGAAVLTF
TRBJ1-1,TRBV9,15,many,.,TGTGCCAGCAGCGTATGGGGGAATCCGAGCACTGAAGCTTTCTTT,CASSVWGNPSTEAFF
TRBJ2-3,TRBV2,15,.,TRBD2,TGTGCCAGCAGTGCCCCGACTAGCGGCACAGATACGCAGTATTTT,CASSAPTSGTDTQYF